This paragraph reports one T cell receptor (beta chain). All recovered Cohort 3 donors got two negative PCRs, got clearance, or saw symptom resolution. This CDR3 is built from 12 residues. J gave up 9 bases and V 5 bases, and 6 bases lay outside the gene matches. The germline CDR1 and CDR2 sequences are SEHNR and FQNEAQ (reference sequence). This specimen belongs to a study of blood T cell repertoires in COVID-19. Study-level information: Samples of COVID-19 (acute and convalescent) were obtained from the United States, Italy and Spain. T cells, B-cell-depleted T cells, or PBMCs supplied cDNA or gDNA.

Methods used by the authors: Amplification of reference gene primers provided the estimated nucleated cell counts. Sequencing used immunoSEQ multiplex PCR; TCRdb keeps in-frame clones, though not all of them. V, J and clone size reflect that table, while D and trimming were determined from the DNA. The table lists under 450,000 clones, approximately 87% of them singletons. V gene TRBV7-9 combines with J gene TRBJ2-7; 8 nucleotides line up with TRBD2. The sequence derives from a man aged 30-40 years who had recovered from COVID-19. Sequencing was performed on PBMCs or T cells enriched from blood (not recorded which). In nucleotides, the CDR3 is TGTGCCAGCAGCCCGGGGGGGACGACGCAGTACTTC. Translation gives CASSPGGTTQYF.